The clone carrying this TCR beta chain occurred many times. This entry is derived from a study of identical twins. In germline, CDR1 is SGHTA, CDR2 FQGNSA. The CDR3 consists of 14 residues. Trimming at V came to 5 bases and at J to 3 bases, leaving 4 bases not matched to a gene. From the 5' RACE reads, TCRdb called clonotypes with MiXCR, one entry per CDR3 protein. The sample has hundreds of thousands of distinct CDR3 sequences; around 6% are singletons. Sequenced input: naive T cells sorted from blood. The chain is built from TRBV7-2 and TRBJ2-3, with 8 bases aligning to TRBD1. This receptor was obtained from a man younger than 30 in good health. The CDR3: CASSGYRGTDTQYF. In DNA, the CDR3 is TGTGCCAGCAGCGGATACAGGGGGACAGATACGCAGTATTTT.